Listed below are T cell receptor beta chains from one sample, sequenced in a study of blood T cell repertoires in COVID-19. Profiling relied on immunoSEQ multiplex PCR, and the TCRdb table lists in-frame clones only, not all of them. Of approximately 500,000 clones listed, around nine tenths are singletons. Sequencing was done on a sample of PBMCs or T cells enriched from blood (not recorded which). The receptors come from a woman in her forties who had recovered from COVID-19. The CDR3 runs from the conserved cysteine through the conserved F or W. A D gene is named only where the DNA matches it firmly. Part of the rows lack a size; the others show once, few, many or a class for expanded clones.

CASSTQTGDNYGYTF	TGTGCCAGCTCAACACAAACAGGGGACAACTATGGCTACACCTTC	TRBJ1-2	-	TRBV18	TRBD1
CASSVVRHMYTDTQYF	TGTGCCAGCAGCGTAGTGCGTCATATGTACACAGATACGCAGTATTTT	TRBJ2-3	-	TRBV9	-
CASSQERGAHYGYTF	TGCGCCAGCAGCCAAGAGCGGGGGGCGCACTATGGCTACACCTTC	TRBJ1-2	-	TRBV4-3	-
CASKRPGLAGAGTGELFF	TGCGCCAGCAAGAGACCGGGACTAGCGGGAGCAGGGACCGGGGAGCTGTTTTTT	TRBJ2-2	-	TRBV5-1	TRBD2
CASSYAGTDTEAFF	TGTGCCAGCAGTTACGCGGGGACCGATACTGAAGCTTTCTTT	TRBJ1-1	-	TRBV6-2/TRBV6-3	-
CASSQGQGAYQPQHF	TGTGCCAGCAGCCAGGGACAGGGGGCTTATCAGCCCCAGCATTTT	TRBJ1-5	-	TRBV7-9	TRBD1
CASSYVSEQYF	TGTGCCAGCAGTTACGTCAGTGAACAGTACTTC	TRBJ2-7	-	TRBV6-2/TRBV6-3	-
CASSLGGTSFYEQYF	TGTGCCAGCAGCTTAGGGGGGACTAGCTTCTACGAGCAGTACTTC	TRBJ2-7	-	TRBV11-2	TRBD2
CASSPHSNSNQPQHF	TGTGCCAGCAGCCCCCACTCGAATAGCAATCAGCCCCAGCATTTT	TRBJ1-5	-	TRBV7-6	-
CSVLEHKKETQYF	TGCAGCGTCCTTGAACATAAGAAAGAGACCCAGTACTTC	TRBJ2-5	-	TRBV29-1	-
CASSQDSRVGETQYF	TGCGCCAGCAGCCAAGATTCCAGGGTTGGAGAGACCCAGTACTTC	TRBJ2-5	-	TRBV4-3	-
CSVRHGATGELFF	TGCAGCGTTAGGCATGGGGCCACCGGGGAGCTGTTTTTT	TRBJ2-2	-	TRBV29-1	-
CASSEDSRDRNGYTF	TGTGCCAGCAGTGAAGACAGCCGGGACAGGAATGGCTACACCTTC	TRBJ1-2	few	TRBV2	TRBD1
CASSVSRDTEAFF	TGTGCCAGCAGCGTAAGCAGGGACACTGAAGCTTTCTTT	TRBJ1-1	-	TRBV9	-
CATFGYLQGEPWGYTF	TGTGCCACCTTCGGCTATTTACAGGGGGAACCTTGGGGCTACACCTTC	TRBJ1-2	-	TRBV24-1	TRBD1
CASSLGGGLGYTF	TGTGCCAGCAGCTTAGGAGGGGGCTTAGGCTACACCTTC	TRBJ1-2	-	TRBV7-2	TRBD1
CASSKDRTRTDTQYF	TGTGCCAGCAGCAAAGACAGGACACGCACAGATACGCAGTATTTT	TRBJ2-3	few	TRBV11-3	-
CASSIGGLAGSDTQYF	TGTGCCAGTAGTATCGGGGGACTAGCGGGATCGGATACGCAGTATTTT	TRBJ2-3	-	TRBV19	TRBD2
CASSLRTGTEAYEQYF	TGTGCCAGCAGCCTACGCACAGGGACAGAAGCCTACGAGCAGTACTTC	TRBJ2-7	-	TRBV7-6	TRBD1
CASSLSNRNTEAFF	TGTGCCAGCAGCCTTAGTAACAGGAACACTGAAGCTTTCTTT	TRBJ1-1	few	TRBV7-9	-
CATWKGHTEAFF	TGTGCCACCTGGAAGGGGCACACTGAAGCTTTCTTT	TRBJ1-1	-	TRBV10-3	-
CASRGTASNTEAFF	TGTGCCAGCAGAGGGACAGCATCGAACACTGAAGCTTTCTTT	TRBJ1-1	-	TRBV6-5	TRBD1
CASSRNDRGGEAFF	TGTGCCAGCAGTAGAAATGACAGGGGCGGTGAAGCTTTCTTT	TRBJ1-1	-	TRBV27	TRBD1
CASRDLAGRGNEQFF	TGTGCCAGCAGGGATCTAGCGGGACGTGGCAATGAGCAGTTCTTC	TRBJ2-1	-	TRBV2	TRBD2